The sequence of this T cell receptor beta chain was determined in a study of blood T cell repertoires in COVID-19 (dated by TCRdb to the early 2020s). Study-wide context: Samples covering the acute and convalescent phases of COVID-19 were provided by collaborators in the United States, Italy and Spain. Subjects who had been exposed to COVID-19, were actively infected with it, or had recovered from it provided the deeply sampled blood TCRbeta repertoires that made up the dataset. The material from the prospective study consisted of cDNA or gDNA derived from T cells, B-cell-depleted T cells, or PBMCs. A freely available public database, intended as a resource for researchers studying the immune response to SARS-CoV-2, is where the repertoires were released. A de-identified subject ID, COVID-19 status, age in years and sex were almost always included in the sample metadata. The samples were drawn from the first 160 participants of the ongoing ImmuneRACE study and from about 1,200 subjects provided by 6 global collaborators. Where HLA class I and class II types were available, the types were taken from metadata supplied by the sample provider, not from assay-based typing. What the work shows at the level of the full study, not this receptor alone: The amount of clinical and demographic metadata varied by source and participant and was provided uncurated.

A remark on this clone: Its recognized antigen is unknown. The record has no base qualities; no much larger clone is one base away. Within the sample, other DNA sequences also encode this same CDR3.

Enrolling through a virtual design, the prospective study's participants ranged in age from roughly 18 to 89 years and lived across more than 20 United States geographic areas. In the prospective study, participants were assigned to cohorts based on the clinical history participants reported in a screening survey and a study questionnaire. ImmuneRACE Cohort 3 recovered participants were defined by two consecutive negative NP/OP PCR tests, healthcare professional clearance, or symptom resolution. Each participant in the prospective study had whole blood, serum and a nasopharyngeal or oropharyngeal swab collected by mobile phlebotomists. Participants in the prospective study had the option to provide additional blood draws and questionnaires over an approximately 2-month period. Blood samples from the prospective study were shipped frozen or at room temperature prior to DNA extraction. The immunoSEQ Assay, a bias-controlled multiplex PCR, was used to amplify TCRbeta CDR3 regions from genomic DNA. As for the authors' bioinformatics: Within the assay, amplification of reference gene primers was used to estimate how many nucleated cells each sample contained. Sequence reads were collapsed and filtered to measure the absolute abundance of every unique TCRbeta CDR3 rearrangement. For each sample, productive Simpson clonality was calculated as the square root of Simpson's diversity index over productive rearrangements. TCRdb's version of the immuneACCESS table is confined to in-frame rearrangements and falls short of the full clone set. An unresolved V gene accounts for under half of the shortfall where checked; the remainder is of unknown origin. V and J calls and clone size are those listed in that table; D and trimming were worked out from the DNA. The sample table shows hundreds of thousands of clones, and approximately 92% are seen once. Around 1.1% of the sample is taken by the ten largest.

The sequence was collected from a man aged 25-45 years who had recovered from COVID-19. The sequenced sample was PBMCs or T cells enriched from blood (not recorded which).

The CDR3 has the sequence CATRTSGGLEQYF. Read as DNA, the sequence is TGTGCCACTCGGACTAGCGGGGGGTTGGAGCAGTACTTC. This chain is built from TRBV27 and TRBJ2-7, with 14 central nucleotides matching TRBD2. Measured from the cysteine to the phenylalanine, the CDR3 is 13 residues long. Only the CDR3 portion is preserved as DNA: 39 bases, with reading frame beginning at the first base. The germline V gene (reference sequence) yields MNHEY for CDR1 and SMNVEV for CDR2. V is trimmed back by 10 bases and J by 7 bases, and the junction contains 6 bases that no gene match accounts for.